This TCR beta chain was profiled in a study of T cells in Graves' hyperthyroidism and ophthalmopathy (dated by TCRdb to about 2019). In the study overall: Peripheral blood was sampled at the time of initial diagnosis, prior to any treatment. The paper reports TCR Vbeta CDR3 sequencing of fewer than 150 peripheral blood samples: around 45 ophthalmopathy, 70 to 85 hyperthyroidism and approximately 17 progressor patients. To identify distinguishing TCR V-J signatures, a discovery cohort of about 95 patients was used, comprising some 45 with Graves' ophthalmopathy and some 60 with stable Graves' hyperthyroidism. In addition, the study compared T-cell repertoires in thyroid tissue and in blood from about 6 Graves' hyperthyroidism patients. After sampling, hyperthyroidism patients received methimazole starting at 30 mg daily, and ophthalmopathy patients received high-dose intravenous methylprednisolone. The 100 or so discovery patients were randomly split 7:3 into training and test sets. An independent validation cohort of under 20 hyperthyroidism patients and roughly 16 patients who later progressed to ophthalmopathy tested prospective prediction of ophthalmopathy. General study outcomes and caveats: A model built on a 13 V-J signature distinguished ophthalmopathy from stable hyperthyroidism, reaching over 85% sensitivity and under 84% specificity in cross-validation and 80%/75% in testing. Sample size was not statistically predetermined, and investigators were not blinded to group allocation. In validation, progression to ophthalmopathy was predicted by the model with 65% to 71% sensitivity and roughly 76% specificity, a median of 6.5 months before onset. Most expanded thyroid clonotypes (frequency above 0.001) were also detected in blood, a finding suggesting that blood repertoires may reflect thyroid immune responses.

Graves' hyperthyroidism was defined as stable when no progression to ophthalmopathy occurred over 18 months of follow-up. The hyperthyroidism patients were between 18 and 65 years old and newly diagnosed, with a disease duration of less than 2 months. The study excluded patients with uncontrolled infections, other autoimmune diseases, pregnancy or lactation. Diagnoses were based on clinical symptoms, serum thyroxine and TRAb, thyroid ultrasound and orbital computed tomography. PBMCs were isolated from around 10 ml of fresh peripheral blood by Ficoll-Paque density gradient centrifugation. Total RNA was extracted using Trizol reagent, and RNA quality was assessed on an Agilent 2100 Bioanalyzer. CDR1 SEHNR and CDR2 FQNEAQ were looked up in the germline V gene (reference sequence). The cysteine opens and the phenylalanine closes a CDR3 of 16 amino acids. The retained sequence is limited to the CDR3, 48 bases, with the frame set at the first base. At the junction V is shortened by 0 bases and J by 4 bases; bases outside the gene matches: 7.

The TCR beta CDR3 regions were amplified from RNA transcripts. A first-round RT-PCR of the TCR CDR3 used the HTBI primer set with the Qiagen OneStep RT-PCR kit. The libraries were constructed in a second round of multiplex PCR and then size-selected and purified. Libraries were sequenced paired-end with 100 bp reads on an Illumina HiSeq2000. The original pipeline was this. SOAPnuke was used to process the raw data, with reads discarded if the reads contained adapters or uncalled bases, had a mean Phred below 15, or lacked an exact constant-primer or identifier match. High-quality paired reads were merged using COPE v1.2.5, and each unique nucleotide sequence was defined as a clonotype. MiTCR v1.1 was used to align clonotypes to the IMGT TRBV, TRBD and TRBJ reference segments. Only V-J combinations with frequency above 0.0001, covering about 99% of repertoires, were analysed. A TCS score was defined as the ratio between F50 (clonal expansion) and ExV (chaos), using BLOSUM62-based TCRdist between CDR3 peptides within each V-J. Welch's t-statistics and random forest reduced 514 V-J features to fewer than 15, which were used in a naive Bayes classifier (R e1071). Using fastp at Q25 and MiXCR, TCRdb reprocessed the public reads and kept productive beta chains. Each entry is one CDR3 protein sequence, shown with its most common DNA and genes. The V and J calls here are based on TCRdb, not the publication. The table for this sample lists a few hundred thousand distinct CDR3 sequences; roughly 13% of them were counted only once. The ten largest clonotypes hold about 5% of the sample.

Remarks on this clonotype: Its recognized antigen is unknown. Per-nucleotide qualities are absent, and no much larger clonotype sits a single base away.

The chain is made from TRBV7-9 and TRBJ2-3, with 7 bases aligning to TRBD2. The specimen was blood. This clonotype was sampled from a woman aged 18-35 years with Graves' hyperthyroidism. The CDR3 region: CASSLAKRDGADTQYF. The base sequence is TGTGCCAGCAGCTTAGCCAAGCGGGACGGAGCAGATACGCAGTATTTT.